The entry that follows covers one TCR beta chain sequence. Its antigen is unidentified. This CDR3 spans 14 amino acids. V was pared by 6 bases and J by 3 bases, with 5 bases of the junction left unmatched. Germline lookup yields CDR1 SNHLY and CDR2 FYNNEI. This entry belongs to a study of T cell repertoires in cytomegalovirus infection. Study-level background: CMV infection plus the matching HLA type was flagged by public TCR beta signatures. Study-wide points: HLA-C-restricted TCR beta clonotypes specific for CMV led the ex vivo response.

TCRdb passed the reads through MiXCR, listing each CDR3 protein once. The table records about 180,000 distinct CDR3 sequences, about 18% of them present only once. Sequencing used CD8+ T cells from PBMCs. The sequence was obtained from a human donor in good health (CMV status not recorded). Some clones in this sample may be carry-over from other donors' samples. The chain couples TRBV2 to TRBJ1-5, with 7 bases that match TRBD1. CDR3 bases: TGTGCCAGCAGGGGGACAGAAAACAATCAGCCCCAGCATTTT. It codes for CASRGTENNQPQHF.